This section outlines one T cell receptor (beta chain) sequence together with its context. This entry is derived from a study of control samples from healthy donors and cancer patients. Measured with immunoSEQ multiplex PCR; TCRdb has only the in-frame clones, and not every one. Of 71,000 or so clones detected, around 92% appear once; the ten largest clones hold 19%. Germline trimming cut 5 bases from V and 6 bases from J; bases unmatched to any gene: 3. This CDR3 is 13 amino acids long. The sequenced material came from PBMCs. V usage is TRBV12-3 or TRBV12-4 and J usage is TRBJ1-1, with 10 bases lining up with TRBD1. The sequence was obtained from a man between 60 and 70 years old with lung cancer. CDR3 region: CASSGQGVSEAFF. CDR3 sequence (DNA): TGTGCCAGCAGTGGACAGGGGGTCTCTGAAGCTTTCTTT.